These T cell receptor beta chains were read from a single sample in a study of blood T cell repertoires in COVID-19. Some clones are missing from TCRdb's copy, which holds only in-frame ones; the method was immunoSEQ multiplex PCR. The table lists tens of thousands of clones, 80% of them singletons. Sequenced input: peripheral blood. Receptors originate from a woman older than 75 with acute or convalescent COVID-19. Each CDR3 is given with its conserved first and last residue. The order of the fields is clone size, J gene, V gene, D gene, CDR3 DNA, CDR3 protein. D genes are given only for firm matches. Where a row states a size, it is once, few, many or the class of an expanded clone; other rows omit it.

clone size: NA
J gene: TRBJ2-5
V gene: TRBV21-1
D gene: NA
CDR3 DNA: TGTGCCAGCAGCAAAGCATACCCGGGACTAGCGGGAGGGAAGGGTGAGACCCAGTACTTC
CDR3 protein: CASSKAYPGLAGGKGETQYF

clone size: NA
J gene: TRBJ2-3
V gene: TRBV2
D gene: TRBD2
CDR3 DNA: TGTGCCAGCAGTGGGGGCGGGAGGTCTAGCGGGAGCACAGATACGCAGTATTTT
CDR3 protein: CASSGGGRSSGSTDTQYF

clone size: NA
J gene: TRBJ1-3
V gene: TRBV3-1/TRBV3-2
D gene: NA
CDR3 DNA: TGTGCCAGCAGCCAAGATGGGAGCTCTGGAAACACCATATATTTT
CDR3 protein: CASSQDGSSGNTIYF

clone size: many
J gene: TRBJ1-5
V gene: TRBV18
D gene: TRBD1
CDR3 DNA: TGTGCCAGCACGACAGGGGTCCAGAATCAGCCCCAGCATTTT
CDR3 protein: CASTTGVQNQPQHF

clone size: once
J gene: TRBJ2-5
V gene: TRBV19
D gene: NA
CDR3 DNA: TGTGCCAGTAGTATCACAAACCAAGAGACCCAGTACTTC
CDR3 protein: CASSITNQETQYF

clone size: NA
J gene: TRBJ1-1
V gene: TRBV19
D gene: NA
CDR3 DNA: TGTGCCAGTGGTGAATGGGGCCTCAACACTGAAGCTTTCTTT
CDR3 protein: CASGEWGLNTEAFF

clone size: NA
J gene: TRBJ1-1
V gene: TRBV7-9
D gene: NA
CDR3 DNA: TGTGCCAGCAGCGGTATCTCAGGGGTTAGCACTGAAGCTTTCTTT
CDR3 protein: CASSGISGVSTEAFF

clone size: NA
J gene: TRBJ1-1
V gene: TRBV5-1
D gene: NA
CDR3 DNA: TGCGCCAGCAGCTCCCCAGACAGGAACACTGAAGCTTTCTTT
CDR3 protein: CASSSPDRNTEAFF

clone size: NA
J gene: TRBJ2-3
V gene: TRBV7-2
D gene: NA
CDR3 DNA: TGTGCCAGCAGCACCTCCAGGGACTTTACGCAGTATTTT
CDR3 protein: CASSTSRDFTQYF

clone size: NA
J gene: TRBJ2-1
V gene: TRBV24-1
D gene: TRBD1
CDR3 DNA: TGTGCCACCAGTGATCCGGGGACAGGGCGGGATGAGCAGTTCTTC
CDR3 protein: CATSDPGTGRDEQFF

clone size: NA
J gene: TRBJ2-1
V gene: TRBV3-1/TRBV3-2
D gene: NA
CDR3 DNA: TGTGCCAGCAGCCAAGGAAGAGAGGGCGCGCAGTTCTTC
CDR3 protein: CASSQGREGAQFF

clone size: NA
J gene: TRBJ2-3
V gene: TRBV19
D gene: NA
CDR3 DNA: TGTGCCAGTAGGAACACTAGGGCGCCAGATACGCAGTATTTT
CDR3 protein: CASRNTRAPDTQYF

clone size: NA
J gene: TRBJ1-1
V gene: TRBV29-1
D gene: TRBD1
CDR3 DNA: TGCAGCGTCCAACCCGACAGGGGCAAGGCTTTCTTT
CDR3 protein: CSVQPDRGKAFF

clone size: NA
J gene: TRBJ1-2
V gene: TRBV5-1
D gene: TRBD1
CDR3 DNA: TGCGCCAGCAGCTTGCCAACAACCGGGACAGGGGGCGATGGGAGCTATGACTACACCTTC
CDR3 protein: CASSLPTTGTGGDGSYDYTF

clone size: NA
J gene: TRBJ2-1
V gene: TRBV29-1
D gene: TRBD2
CDR3 DNA: TGCAGCGTTATACTAGCGGGGGGGCCCAATGAGCAGTTCTTC
CDR3 protein: CSVILAGGPNEQFF

clone size: once
J gene: TRBJ1-2
V gene: TRBV15
D gene: TRBD1
CDR3 DNA: TGTGCCACCAGCAGAGATGGAGCAGGGGGCGTCTATGGCTACACCTTC
CDR3 protein: CATSRDGAGGVYGYTF

clone size: NA
J gene: TRBJ1-6
V gene: TRBV18
D gene: NA
CDR3 DNA: TGTGCCAGCTCACCACGGACAGATAATTCACCCCTCCACTTT
CDR3 protein: CASSPRTDNSPLHF

clone size: NA
J gene: TRBJ1-5
V gene: TRBV27
D gene: TRBD1
CDR3 DNA: TGTGCCAGCAGCAGACAGGGGGTAAGCAATCAGCCCCAGCATTTT
CDR3 protein: CASSRQGVSNQPQHF

clone size: NA
J gene: TRBJ2-7
V gene: TRBV27
D gene: NA
CDR3 DNA: TGTGCCAGCAGTTTCGGAAGGGGCAGGTCCTACGAGCAGTACTTC
CDR3 protein: CASSFGRGRSYEQYF

clone size: NA
J gene: TRBJ1-1
V gene: TRBV5-6
D gene: TRBD1
CDR3 DNA: TGTGCCAGCAGCAGAACAGGGGCGCTTGGGACTGAAGCTTTCTTT
CDR3 protein: CASSRTGALGTEAFF

clone size: few
J gene: TRBJ2-1
V gene: TRBV7-2
D gene: TRBD2
CDR3 DNA: TGTGCCAGCGGGCTGGCGGGAGCGGTTTACAATGAGCAGTTCTTC
CDR3 protein: CASGLAGAVYNEQFF

clone size: few
J gene: TRBJ1-1
V gene: TRBV2
D gene: NA
CDR3 DNA: TGTGCCAGCAGGAGGGACACCAACACTGAAGCTTTCTTT
CDR3 protein: CASRRDTNTEAFF

clone size: NA
J gene: TRBJ2-3
V gene: TRBV29-1
D gene: TRBD1
CDR3 DNA: TGCAGCGTTGAAGGGACAGGGTACACAGATACGCAGTATTTT
CDR3 protein: CSVEGTGYTDTQYF

clone size: NA
J gene: TRBJ1-6
V gene: TRBV5-8
D gene: NA
CDR3 DNA: TGTGCCAGCAGCCGGCCGAGGGCTTATAATTCACCCCTCCACTTT
CDR3 protein: CASSRPRAYNSPLHF

clone size: NA
J gene: TRBJ2-7
V gene: TRBV24-1
D gene: NA
CDR3 DNA: TGTGCCACCAGTGCTACAGGGCAGCAGCAGTACTTC
CDR3 protein: CATSATGQQQYF

clone size: NA
J gene: TRBJ1-4
V gene: TRBV30
D gene: NA
CDR3 DNA: TGTGCCTGGAGTGCCCAGGCGATAACAGGGCCCAGTAATGAAAAACTGTTTTTT
CDR3 protein: CAWSAQAITGPSNEKLFF

clone size: few
J gene: TRBJ1-6
V gene: TRBV30
D gene: NA
CDR3 DNA: TGTGCCTGGAGTGGGAGGAGCTCCTATAATTCACCCCTCCACTTT
CDR3 protein: CAWSGRSSYNSPLHF

clone size: NA
J gene: TRBJ1-1
V gene: TRBV3-1/TRBV3-2
D gene: NA
CDR3 DNA: TGTGCCAGCAGGAGCGAACGGTTCACTGAAGCTTTCTTT
CDR3 protein: CASRSERFTEAFF

clone size: NA
J gene: TRBJ2-7
V gene: TRBV18
D gene: NA
CDR3 DNA: TGTGCCAGCTCCGAAGGAGGGCGCTACGAGCAGTACTTC
CDR3 protein: CASSEGGRYEQYF

clone size: NA
J gene: TRBJ1-6
V gene: TRBV2
D gene: NA
CDR3 DNA: TGTGCCAGCAGTGGACTAAGGACAGAGAATTCACCCCTCCACTTT
CDR3 protein: CASSGLRTENSPLHF

clone size: NA
J gene: TRBJ2-3
V gene: TRBV9
D gene: TRBD1
CDR3 DNA: TGTGCCAGCAGCGTTCTAGGGGGCGGCACAGATACGCAGTATTTT
CDR3 protein: CASSVLGGGTDTQYF

clone size: NA
J gene: TRBJ1-2
V gene: TRBV30
D gene: NA
CDR3 DNA: TGTGCCTGGAGTGTCCACGTCGGTATCTATGGCTACACCTTC
CDR3 protein: CAWSVHVGIYGYTF

clone size: NA
J gene: TRBJ2-3
V gene: TRBV12-3/TRBV12-4
D gene: NA
CDR3 DNA: TGTGCCGAGGGTACTAGCACAGATACGCAGTATTTT
CDR3 protein: CAEGTSTDTQYF

clone size: once
J gene: TRBJ1-4
V gene: TRBV18
D gene: NA
CDR3 DNA: TGTGCCAGCTCACCGATGTACAGTAATGAAAAACTGTTTTTT
CDR3 protein: CASSPMYSNEKLFF

clone size: once
J gene: TRBJ1-6
V gene: TRBV5-1
D gene: TRBD1
CDR3 DNA: TGCGCCAGCAGCCCGGGACAGGGCTTGACGGAATATTCACCCCTCCACTTT
CDR3 protein: CASSPGQGLTEYSPLHF

clone size: NA
J gene: TRBJ2-1
V gene: TRBV6-5
D gene: TRBD1
CDR3 DNA: TGTGCCAGCAGCCGAACCGGGACAGAAAACAATGAGCAGTTCTTC
CDR3 protein: CASSRTGTENNEQFF

clone size: once
J gene: TRBJ1-1
V gene: TRBV19
D gene: TRBD1
CDR3 DNA: TGTGCCAGTAGTACCCGGGACAGGGTTCAAGCTTTCTTT
CDR3 protein: CASSTRDRVQAFF

clone size: once
J gene: TRBJ2-5
V gene: TRBV2
D gene: NA
CDR3 DNA: TGTGCCAGCAGTGAGGAGGTGGCAAAGGGTGTGACCCAGTACTTC
CDR3 protein: CASSEEVAKGVTQYF

clone size: NA
J gene: TRBJ1-1
V gene: TRBV9
D gene: NA
CDR3 DNA: TGTGCCAGCAGCGCGACAGTTTCGAACACTGAAGCTTTCTTT
CDR3 protein: CASSATVSNTEAFF

clone size: NA
J gene: TRBJ2-1
V gene: TRBV5-5
D gene: NA
CDR3 DNA: TGTGCCAGCAGCTTGAACAGAGCCCATGAGCAGTTCTTC
CDR3 protein: CASSLNRAHEQFF